The 7 T cell receptor beta chains below were found in one sample sequenced in a study of blood T cell repertoires in COVID-19. Sequencing was performed with immunoSEQ multiplex PCR; in TCRdb, only in-frame clones are kept and a portion is missing. The sample has some 190,000 clones; 70% to 90% are singletons. The specimen sequenced was peripheral blood. Receptors originate from a man between 25 and 39 years old with acute or convalescent COVID-19.

This chain connects TRBV28 to TRBJ2-1; maybe TRBD1 (5 bases). CDR3 length: 13 residues. CDR1 and CDR2 from the germline V gene are MDHEN and SYDVKM. V was shortened by 3 bases and J by 8 bases, with 11 bases between the two germline ends. Here the CDR3 DNA reads TGTGCCAGCAGTTTGGGGCCCGTCGATGAGCAGTTCTTC. It translates to CASSLGPVDEQFF.

This chain links TRBV5-1 with TRBJ2-3, with a weak D call TRBD2 (5 bases). The CDR3 consists of 15 residues. Germline V gene data show CDR1 as SGHRS and CDR2 as YFSETQ. Trimming stripped 4 bases from V and 2 bases from J, with 14 bases between. The CDR3 sequence: CASSSRTRDTDTQYF. The DNA for the CDR3 is TGCGCCAGCAGCAGCCGCACCCGGGACACAGATACGCAGTATTTT.

This rearrangement joins TRBV15 to TRBJ1-1, with 8 bases matching TRBD1. The germline CDR1 and CDR2 sequences are LNHNV and YYDKDF (reference sequence). Trimming cost V 5 bases and J 4 bases; bases outside gene matches: 9. The CDR3 sequence is 15 residues long. This CDR3 reads CATSSTLQGGTEAFF. The CDR3 DNA sequence: TGTGCCACCAGCTCTACCCTACAGGGGGGCACTGAAGCTTTCTTT.

J is TRBJ1-6 and V is TRBV4-1, with TRBD1 identical over 7 bases. Unmatched junction bases numbered 15, after V lost 8 bases and J lost 8 bases. Germline CDR1 MGHRA, CDR2 YSYEKL. The CDR3 has 16 amino acids. CDR3 bases: TGCGCCAGCGTCGACCCCGGGACAGAAGGATATTCACCCCTCCACTTT. As protein: CASVDPGTEGYSPLHF.

The chain combines TRBV23-1 with TRBJ1-3; D is unresolved. TRBV23-1 is flagged as an ORF with uncertain function. The CDR3 is 19 residues long. The germline V and J ends were trimmed by 2 bases and 0 bases, with 20 bases remaining between them. The CDR3, as DNA: TGCGCCAGCAGTCAACCGGGTCTTGGATCATTCATCTCTGGAAACACCATATATTTT. The encoded protein is CASSQPGLGSFISGNTIYF.

This clone was seen only once. The chain has TRBV18 and TRBJ1-1; a possible D gene is TRBD1 (5 bases). The CDR3 covers 15 residues. Germline V gene lookup returns CDR1 KGHSH and CDR2 LQKENI. V was shortened by 3 bases and J by 4 bases, with 15 bases between the two germline ends. CDR3 coding DNA: TGTGCCAGCTCACCGCTAAGGGGTACAAGCACTGAAGCTTTCTTT. Its translation is CASSPLRGTSTEAFF.

This clone turned up a few times. The rearrangement uses TRBV10-3 and TRBJ2-1; 7 positions agree with TRBD1. The J segment lost 3 bases and the V segment lost 10 bases, leaving 9 bases of the junction unmatched. From germline, CDR1 is ENHRY and CDR2 SYGVKD. This CDR3 is built from 14 residues. CDR3 bases: TGTGCCACCCATCCGGGACAGAGCTACAATGAGCAGTTCTTC. Residues: CATHPGQSYNEQFF.